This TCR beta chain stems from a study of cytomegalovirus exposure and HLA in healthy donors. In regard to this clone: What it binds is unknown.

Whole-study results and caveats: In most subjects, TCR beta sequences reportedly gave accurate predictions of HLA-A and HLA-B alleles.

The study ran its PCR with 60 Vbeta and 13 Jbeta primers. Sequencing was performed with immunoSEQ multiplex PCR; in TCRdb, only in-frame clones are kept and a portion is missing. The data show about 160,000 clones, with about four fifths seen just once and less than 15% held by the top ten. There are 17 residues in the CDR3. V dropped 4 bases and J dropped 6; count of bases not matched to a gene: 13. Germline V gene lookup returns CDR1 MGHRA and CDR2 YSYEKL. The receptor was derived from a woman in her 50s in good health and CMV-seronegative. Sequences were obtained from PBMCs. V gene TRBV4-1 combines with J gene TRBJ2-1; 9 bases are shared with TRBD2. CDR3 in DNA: TGCGCCAGCAGCCCTCCTCCAAAAGCGGGAGGACGCAATGAGCAGTTCTTC. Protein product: CASSPPPKAGGRNEQFF.